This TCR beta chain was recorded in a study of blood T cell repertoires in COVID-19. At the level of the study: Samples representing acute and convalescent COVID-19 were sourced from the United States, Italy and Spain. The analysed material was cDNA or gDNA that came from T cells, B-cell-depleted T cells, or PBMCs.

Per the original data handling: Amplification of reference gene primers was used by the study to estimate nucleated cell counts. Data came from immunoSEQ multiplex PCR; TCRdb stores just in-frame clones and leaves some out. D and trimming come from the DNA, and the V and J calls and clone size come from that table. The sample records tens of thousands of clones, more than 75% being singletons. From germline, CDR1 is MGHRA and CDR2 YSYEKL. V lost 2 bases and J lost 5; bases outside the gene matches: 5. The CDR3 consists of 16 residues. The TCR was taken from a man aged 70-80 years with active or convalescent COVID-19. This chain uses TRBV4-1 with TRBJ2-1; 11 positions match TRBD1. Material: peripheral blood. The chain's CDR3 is CASSQWDRGMDNEQFF. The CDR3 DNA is TGCGCCAGCAGCCAATGGGACAGGGGGATGGACAATGAGCAGTTCTTC.